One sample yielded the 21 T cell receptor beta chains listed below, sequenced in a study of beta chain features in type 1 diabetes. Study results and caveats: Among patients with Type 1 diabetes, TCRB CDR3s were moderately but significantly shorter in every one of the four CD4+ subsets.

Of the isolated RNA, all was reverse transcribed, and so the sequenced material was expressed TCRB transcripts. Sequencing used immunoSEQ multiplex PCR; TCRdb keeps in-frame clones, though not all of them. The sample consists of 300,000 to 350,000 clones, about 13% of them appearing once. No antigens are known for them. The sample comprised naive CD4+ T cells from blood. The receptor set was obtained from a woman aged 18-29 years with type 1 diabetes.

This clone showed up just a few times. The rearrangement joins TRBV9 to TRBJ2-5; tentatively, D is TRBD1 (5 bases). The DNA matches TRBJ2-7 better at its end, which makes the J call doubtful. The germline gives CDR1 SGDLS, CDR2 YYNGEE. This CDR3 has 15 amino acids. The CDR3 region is CASSGSSVGPYEQYF. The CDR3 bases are TGTGCCAGCAGCGGGTCAAGCGTGGGGCCCTACGAGCAGTACTTC.

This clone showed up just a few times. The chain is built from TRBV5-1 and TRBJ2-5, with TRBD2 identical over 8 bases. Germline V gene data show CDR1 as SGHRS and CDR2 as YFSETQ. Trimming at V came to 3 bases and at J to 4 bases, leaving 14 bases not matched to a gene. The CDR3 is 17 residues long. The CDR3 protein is CASSSLSMSGSRETQYF. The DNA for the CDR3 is TGCGCCAGCAGCTCACTGAGCATGAGCGGGAGCAGAGAGACCCAGTACTTC.

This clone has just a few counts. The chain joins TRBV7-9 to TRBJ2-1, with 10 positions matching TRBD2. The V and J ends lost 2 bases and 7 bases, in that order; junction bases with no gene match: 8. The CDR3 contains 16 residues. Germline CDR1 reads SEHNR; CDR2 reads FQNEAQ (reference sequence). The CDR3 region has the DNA TGTGCCAGCAGCTTAAGGGGGCTAGCGGGAGATAATGAGCAGTTCTTC. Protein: CASSLRGLAGDNEQFF.

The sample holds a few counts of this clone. The CDR3 DNA sequence: TGTGCCAGCTCACCGGCGGAAAACTATGGCTACACCTTC. Translated: CASSPAENYGYTF. The rearrangement uses TRBV18 and TRBJ1-2; no reliable D call. This CDR3 is 13 amino acids long. V was shortened by 3 bases and J by 2 bases, with 7 bases between the two germline ends. Germline V gives CDR1 KGHSH, CDR2 LQKENI.

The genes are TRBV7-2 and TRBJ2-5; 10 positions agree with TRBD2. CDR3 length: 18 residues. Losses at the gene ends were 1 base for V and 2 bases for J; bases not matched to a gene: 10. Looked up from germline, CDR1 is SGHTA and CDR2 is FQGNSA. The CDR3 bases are TGTGCCAGCAGCTTAGGGGGGGCTAGCGGGAGTAGACAAGAGACCCAGTACTTC. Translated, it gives CASSLGGASGSRQETQYF.

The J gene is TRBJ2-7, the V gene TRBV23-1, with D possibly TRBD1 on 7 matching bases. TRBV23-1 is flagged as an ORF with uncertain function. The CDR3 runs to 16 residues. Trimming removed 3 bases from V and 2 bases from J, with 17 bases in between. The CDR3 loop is CASSHPAGGFTYEQYV. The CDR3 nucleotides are TGCGCCAGCAGTCACCCCGCAGGGGGGTTCACCTACGAGCAGTACGTC.

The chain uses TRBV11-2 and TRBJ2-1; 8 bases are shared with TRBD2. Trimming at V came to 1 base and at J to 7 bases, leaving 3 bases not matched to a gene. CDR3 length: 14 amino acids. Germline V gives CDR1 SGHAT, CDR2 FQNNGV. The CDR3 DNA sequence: TGTGCCAGCAGCTTAGCGGGAGGGCGAAATGAGCAGTTCTTC. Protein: CASSLAGGRNEQFF.

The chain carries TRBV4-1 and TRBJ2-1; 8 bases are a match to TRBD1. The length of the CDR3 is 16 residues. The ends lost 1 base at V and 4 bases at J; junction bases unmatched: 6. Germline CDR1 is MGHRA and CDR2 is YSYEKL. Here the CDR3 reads CASSQGLDRDYNEQFF. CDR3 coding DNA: TGCGCCAGCAGCCAAGGATTGGACAGGGATTACAATGAGCAGTTCTTC.

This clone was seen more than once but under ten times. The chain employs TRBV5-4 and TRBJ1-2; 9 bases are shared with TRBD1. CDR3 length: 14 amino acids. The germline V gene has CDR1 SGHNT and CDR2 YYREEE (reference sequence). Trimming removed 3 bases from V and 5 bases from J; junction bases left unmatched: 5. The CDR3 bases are TGTGCCAGCAGCTCGGGACAGGGACGGTATGGCTACACCTTC. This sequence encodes CASSSGQGRYGYTF.

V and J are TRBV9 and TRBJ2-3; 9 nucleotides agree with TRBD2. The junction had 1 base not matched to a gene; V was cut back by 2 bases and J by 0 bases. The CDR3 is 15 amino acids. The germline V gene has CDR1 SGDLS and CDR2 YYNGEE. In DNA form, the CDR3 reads TGTGCCAGCAGCGTTAGCGGGAGTAGCACAGATACGCAGTATTTT. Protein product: CASSVSGSSTDTQYF.

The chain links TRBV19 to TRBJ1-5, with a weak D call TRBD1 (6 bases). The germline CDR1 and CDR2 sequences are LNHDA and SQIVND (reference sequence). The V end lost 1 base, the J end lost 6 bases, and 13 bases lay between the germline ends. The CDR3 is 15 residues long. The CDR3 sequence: CASSIAGDLGQPQHF. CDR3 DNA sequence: TGTGCCAGTAGTATAGCAGGGGATCTTGGTCAGCCCCAGCATTTT.

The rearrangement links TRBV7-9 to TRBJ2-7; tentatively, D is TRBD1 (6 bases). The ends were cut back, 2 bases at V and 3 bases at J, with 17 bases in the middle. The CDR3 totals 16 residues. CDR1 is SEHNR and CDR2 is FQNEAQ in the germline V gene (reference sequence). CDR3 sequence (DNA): TGTGCCAGCAGCTTATATTTTGTGGACAGAGACTACGAGCAGTACTTC. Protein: CASSLYFVDRDYEQYF.

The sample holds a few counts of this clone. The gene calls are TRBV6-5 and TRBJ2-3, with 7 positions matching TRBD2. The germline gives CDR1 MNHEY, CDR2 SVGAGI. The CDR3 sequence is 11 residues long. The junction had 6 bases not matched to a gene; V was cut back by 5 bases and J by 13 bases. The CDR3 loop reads CASSGLDWEYF. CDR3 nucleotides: TGTGCCAGCAGTGGACTAGATTGGGAGTATTTT.

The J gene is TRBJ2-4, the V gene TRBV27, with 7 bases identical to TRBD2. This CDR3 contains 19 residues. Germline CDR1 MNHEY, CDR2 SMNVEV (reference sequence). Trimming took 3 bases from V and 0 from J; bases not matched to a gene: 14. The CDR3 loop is CASSFVVAGGILAKNIQYF. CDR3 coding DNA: TGTGCCAGCAGTTTTGTCGTGGCCGGGGGGATACTAGCCAAAAACATTCAGTACTTC.

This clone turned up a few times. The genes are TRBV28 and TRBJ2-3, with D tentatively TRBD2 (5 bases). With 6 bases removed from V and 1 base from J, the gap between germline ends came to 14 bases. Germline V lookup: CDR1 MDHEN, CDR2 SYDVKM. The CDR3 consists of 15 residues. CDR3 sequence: CASSPLGSGTDTQYF. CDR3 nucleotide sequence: TGTGCCAGCAGCCCCTTGGGGAGTGGCACAGATACGCAGTATTTT.

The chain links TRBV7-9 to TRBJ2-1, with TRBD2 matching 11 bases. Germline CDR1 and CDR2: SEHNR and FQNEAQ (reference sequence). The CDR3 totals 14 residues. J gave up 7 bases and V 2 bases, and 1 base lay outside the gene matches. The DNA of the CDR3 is TGTGCCAGCAGCTTAAGGACTAGCGGGAATGAGCAGTTCTTC. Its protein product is CASSLRTSGNEQFF.

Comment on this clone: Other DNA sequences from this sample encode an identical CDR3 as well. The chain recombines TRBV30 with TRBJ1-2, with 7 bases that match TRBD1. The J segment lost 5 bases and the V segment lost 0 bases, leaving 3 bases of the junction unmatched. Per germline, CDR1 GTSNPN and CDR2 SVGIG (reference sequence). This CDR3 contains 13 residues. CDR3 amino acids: CAWSVTGVYGYTF. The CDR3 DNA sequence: TGTGCCTGGAGTGTAACAGGGGTTTATGGCTACACCTTC.

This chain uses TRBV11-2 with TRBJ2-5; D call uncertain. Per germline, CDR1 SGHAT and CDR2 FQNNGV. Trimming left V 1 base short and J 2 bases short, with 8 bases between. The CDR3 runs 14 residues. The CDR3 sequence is CASSLGRSQETQYF. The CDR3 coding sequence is TGTGCCAGCAGCTTAGGTCGCAGTCAAGAGACCCAGTACTTC.

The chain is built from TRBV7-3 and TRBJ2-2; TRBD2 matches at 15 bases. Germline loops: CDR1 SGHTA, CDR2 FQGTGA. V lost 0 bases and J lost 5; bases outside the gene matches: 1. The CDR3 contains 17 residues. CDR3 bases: TGTGCCAGCAGCTTAACTGGACTAGCGGGAGGGACCGGGGAGCTGTTTTTT. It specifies CASSLTGLAGGTGELFF.

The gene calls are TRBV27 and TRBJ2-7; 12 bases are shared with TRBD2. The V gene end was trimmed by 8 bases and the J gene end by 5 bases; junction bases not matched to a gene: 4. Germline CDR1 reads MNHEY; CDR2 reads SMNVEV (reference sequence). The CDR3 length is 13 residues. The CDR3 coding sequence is TGTGCCAGCGGACTAGCGGGATCCCACGAGCAGTACTTC. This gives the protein CASGLAGSHEQYF.

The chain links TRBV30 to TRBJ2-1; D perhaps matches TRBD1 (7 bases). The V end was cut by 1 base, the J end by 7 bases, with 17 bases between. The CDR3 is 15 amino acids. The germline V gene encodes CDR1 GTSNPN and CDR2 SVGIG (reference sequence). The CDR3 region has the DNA TGTGCCTGGAGTGCTGGGGCGGGACAGCGGAATGAGCAGTTCTTC. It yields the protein CAWSAGAGQRNEQFF.